What follows are 4 T cell receptor beta chains derived from one specimen sequenced in a study of blood T cell repertoires in COVID-19. The repertoire was sequenced with immunoSEQ multiplex PCR; TCRdb's copy has only in-frame clones and lacks some. Among tens of thousands of clones listed, around 89% were seen once. Material for sequencing was peripheral blood. These receptors all stem from a man aged 65 to 85 with active or convalescent COVID-19.

The J gene is TRBJ1-4, the V gene TRBV7-9, with 11 bases that match TRBD1. Germline V lookup: CDR1 SEHNR, CDR2 FQNEAQ (reference sequence). Germline trimming cut 8 bases from V and 8 bases from J; bases unmatched to any gene: 4. The CDR3 has 13 residues. The chain's CDR3 is CASGRDRGEKLFF. The DNA for the CDR3 is TGTGCCAGCGGCCGGGACAGGGGGGAAAAACTGTTTTTT.

V and J are TRBV7-9 and TRBJ2-5; 8 bases line up with TRBD1. Germline assignment: CDR1 SEHNR and CDR2 FQNEAQ (reference sequence). The CDR3 covers 16 residues. Trimming cost V 5 bases and J 2 bases; bases outside gene matches: 10. The CDR3 is CASSPLGQGKQETQYF. For the CDR3, the DNA is TGTGCCAGCAGCCCCCTTGGACAGGGAAAGCAAGAGACCCAGTACTTC.

V gene TRBV5-4 combines with J gene TRBJ2-7, with 7 bases identical to TRBD1. V lost 0 bases to trimming and J lost 4 bases; unmatched junction nucleotides: 10. The CDR3 is made up of 16 amino acids. From germline, CDR1 is SGHNT and CDR2 YYREEE (reference sequence). For the CDR3, the DNA is TGTGCCAGCAGCTTGGAACGGGACAGTCCAAGTTACGAGCAGTACTTC. It specifies CASSLERDSPSYEQYF.

This chain connects TRBV25-1 to TRBJ2-3, with D perhaps matching TRBD2 (6 bases). The V end was cut by 6 bases, the J end by 5 bases, with 15 bases between. Germline V lookup: CDR1 MGHDK, CDR2 SYGVNS. CDR3 size: 14 residues. CDR3 loop: CASSGGARVDTQYF. CDR3 sequence (DNA): TGTGCCAGCAGCGGAGGGGCAAGGGTAGATACGCAGTATTTT.